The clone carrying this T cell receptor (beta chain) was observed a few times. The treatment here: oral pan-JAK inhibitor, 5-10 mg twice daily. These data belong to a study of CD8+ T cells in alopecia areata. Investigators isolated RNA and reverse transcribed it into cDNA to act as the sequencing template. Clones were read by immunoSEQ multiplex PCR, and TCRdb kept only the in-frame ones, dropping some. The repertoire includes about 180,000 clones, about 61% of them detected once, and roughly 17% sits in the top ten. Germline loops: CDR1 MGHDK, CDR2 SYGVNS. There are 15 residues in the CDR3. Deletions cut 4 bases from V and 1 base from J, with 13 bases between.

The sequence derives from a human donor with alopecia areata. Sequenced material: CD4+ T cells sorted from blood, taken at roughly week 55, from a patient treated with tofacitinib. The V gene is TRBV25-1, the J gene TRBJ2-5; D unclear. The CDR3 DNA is TGTGCCAGCAGTGGTTCGTGGCAGTTCCAAGAGACCCAGTACTTC. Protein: CASSGSWQFQETQYF.